In its sample, the clone carrying this T cell receptor beta chain was seen a few times. Its antigen is as yet unknown. Germline V gene data show CDR1 as LNHDA and CDR2 as SQIVND (reference sequence). This CDR3 contains 14 residues. V lost 6 bases and J lost 0, with 8 bases in between. The record originates from a study of radiotherapy plus CTLA-4 blockade in lung cancer. Across the whole study: Disease control was achieved by roughly 32% of patients, and objective responses by 15% to 20%.

Ipilimumab CTLA-4 blockade and focal radiation were given to patients with chemo-refractory metastatic non-small-cell lung cancer. Study findings and constraints: TCR clones of tumor origin grew in blood after radiotherapy plus ipilimumab.

Data came from immunoSEQ multiplex PCR; TCRdb stores just in-frame clones and leaves some out. Here the sample spans some 30,000 clones, 70% to 85% being singletons. The clonotype comes from a human donor with non-small cell lung cancer who had stable disease on radiotherapy plus ipilimumab. The sample consisted of peripheral blood, taken from a patient treated with radiotherapy plus ipilimumab. This rearrangement joins TRBV19 to TRBJ1-4; the D is unclear. The CDR3 loop reads CASSAIATNEKLFF. The DNA for the CDR3 is TGTGCCAGTAGCGCAATTGCAACTAATGAAAAACTGTTTTTT.